The clone carrying this TCR beta chain has a handful of counts. This sample stems from a study of pediatric ulcerative colitis. This CDR3 spans 18 amino acids. The V segment lost 0 bases and the J segment 2 bases; nucleotides outside the gene matches: 11. Germline V gene data show CDR1 as SGDLS and CDR2 as YYNGEE. One to two pinch biopsies were taken from the rectum during colonoscopy. Libraries were prepared by immunoSEQ multiplex PCR; TCRdb keeps only in-frame clonotypes and omits some of them. The sample has 15,000 to 20,000 clones, about three quarters seen once. The sample taken for sequencing was gut tissue. The source of this sequence is a girl between 10 and 17 years old with moderate ulcerative colitis. The rearrangement uses TRBV9 and TRBJ2-7; 10 bases line up with TRBD1. CDR3 nucleotides: TGTGCCAGCAGCGTAGGCCCCTCCCCCGGGACAGGGGCCTACGAGCAGTACTTC. It is translated as CASSVGPSPGTGAYEQYF.